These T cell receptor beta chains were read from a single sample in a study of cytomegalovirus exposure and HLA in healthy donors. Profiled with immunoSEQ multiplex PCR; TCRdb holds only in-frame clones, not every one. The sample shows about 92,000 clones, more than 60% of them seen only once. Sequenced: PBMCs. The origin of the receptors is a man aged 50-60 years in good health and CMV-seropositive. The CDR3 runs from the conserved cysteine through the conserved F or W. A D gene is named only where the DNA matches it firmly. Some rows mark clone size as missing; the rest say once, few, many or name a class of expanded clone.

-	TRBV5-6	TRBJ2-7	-	TGTGCCAGCAGCTTGGGACAGTCAAATAATAACTACGAGCAGTACTTC	CASSLGQSNNNYEQYF
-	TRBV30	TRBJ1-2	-	TGTGCCTGGAGTTCCGGGGGGGGGCAAACCTATGGCTACACCTTC	CAWSSGGGQTYGYTF
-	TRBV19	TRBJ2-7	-	TGTGCCAGTAGTATGGCAGGCTCCTACGAGCAGTACTTC	CASSMAGSYEQYF
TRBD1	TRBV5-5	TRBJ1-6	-	TGTGCCAGCAGCCAACGGACAGGGGCTGATTCACCCCTCCACTTT	CASSQRTGADSPLHF
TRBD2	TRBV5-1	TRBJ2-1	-	TGCGCCAGCAGCCGAGGACTAGCCGACTACAATGAGCAGTTCTTC	CASSRGLADYNEQFF
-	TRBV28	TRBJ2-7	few	TGTGCCAGCACAGAGGGACTGAGCTACGAGCAGTACTTC	CASTEGLSYEQYF
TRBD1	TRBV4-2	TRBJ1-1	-	TGTGCCAGCAGCGCGACAGGGTCGAACACTGAAGCTTTCTTT	CASSATGSNTEAFF
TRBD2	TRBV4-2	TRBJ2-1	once	TGTGCCAGCAGCCAAGATCCGGACGCGGGGGGGAATAATGAGCAGTTCTTC	CASSQDPDAGGNNEQFF
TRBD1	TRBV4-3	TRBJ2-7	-	TGCGCCAGCAGCCAAGAATGGGACAGCGGACAATACGAGCAGTACTTC	CASSQEWDSGQYEQYF
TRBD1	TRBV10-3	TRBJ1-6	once	TGTGCCATCAAGGCAGGGGGGAGTTCACCCCTCCACTTT	CAIKAGGSSPLHF
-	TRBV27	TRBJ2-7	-	TGTGCCAGCAGTTTATCCTGGCCTGACGAGCAGTACTTC	CASSLSWPDEQYF
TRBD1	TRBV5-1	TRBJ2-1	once	TGCGCCAGCAGCTTGGGAGGGACAGGGGGTACGGATGAGCAGTTCTTC	CASSLGGTGGTDEQFF
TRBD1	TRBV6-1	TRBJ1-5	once	TGTGCCACCAAGACAGGGCCGAGCAATCAGCCCCAGCATTTT	CATKTGPSNQPQHF